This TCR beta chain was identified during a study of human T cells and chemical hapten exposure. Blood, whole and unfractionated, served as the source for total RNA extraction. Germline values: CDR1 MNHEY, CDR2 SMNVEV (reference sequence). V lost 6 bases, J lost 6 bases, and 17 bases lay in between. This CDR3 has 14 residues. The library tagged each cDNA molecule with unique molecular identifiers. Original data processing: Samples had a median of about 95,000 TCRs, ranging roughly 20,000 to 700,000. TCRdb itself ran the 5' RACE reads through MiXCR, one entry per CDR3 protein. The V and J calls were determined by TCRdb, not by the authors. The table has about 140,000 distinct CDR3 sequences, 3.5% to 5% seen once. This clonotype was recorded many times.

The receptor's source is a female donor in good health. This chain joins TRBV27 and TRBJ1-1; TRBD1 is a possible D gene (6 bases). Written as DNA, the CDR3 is TGTGCCAGCAGCTACCGGGACAACCCCTCTGAAGCTTTCTTT. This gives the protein CASSYRDNPSEAFF.